The present T cell receptor beta chain was sequenced within a study of radiotherapy plus CTLA-4 blockade in lung cancer. Study-level background: Objective responses were seen in 15% to 20% of patients, disease control in over 25%.

The study treated chemo-refractory metastatic non-small-cell lung cancer patients with focal radiation plus ipilimumab CTLA-4 blockade. General study results and limits: Best predicting response, reportedly, were early blood T cell clone dynamics, with interferon-beta. Clones derived from tumor TCRs expanded in blood after radiotherapy plus ipilimumab.

Turning to this clone: The antigen is unknown.

Some clones are missing from TCRdb's copy, which holds only in-frame ones; the method was immunoSEQ multiplex PCR. The sample lists over 100,000 clones, approximately 77% occurring once. Losses at the gene ends were 3 bases for V and 4 bases for J; bases not matched to a gene: 7. The CDR3 extends over 16 amino acids. Germline V gives CDR1 SGHRS, CDR2 YFSETQ. The sequencing used peripheral blood, collected from a patient treated with radiotherapy plus ipilimumab. This TCR came from a human donor with non-small cell lung cancer that progressed on radiotherapy plus ipilimumab. Some clones in this sample may be carry-over from other donors' samples. This sequence joins TRBV5-1 and TRBJ2-2; 9 bases align to TRBD1. CDR3 coding DNA: TGCGCCAGCAGCTGGGGACAGGGTTTGAGCACCGGGGAGCTGTTTTTT. This translates into CASSWGQGLSTGELFF.